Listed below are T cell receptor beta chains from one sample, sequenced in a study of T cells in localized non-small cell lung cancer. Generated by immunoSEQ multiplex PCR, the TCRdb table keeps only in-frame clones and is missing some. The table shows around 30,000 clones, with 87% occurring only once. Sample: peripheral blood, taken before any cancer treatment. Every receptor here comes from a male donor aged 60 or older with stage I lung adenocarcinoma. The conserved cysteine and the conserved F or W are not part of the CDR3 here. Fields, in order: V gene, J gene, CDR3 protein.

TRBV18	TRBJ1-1	ASSQAGDTEAF
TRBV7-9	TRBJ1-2	ASSFPREDYGYT
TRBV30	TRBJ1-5	AWSGQGVQPQH
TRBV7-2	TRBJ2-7	ASSPGEAYEQY
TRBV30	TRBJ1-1	AWRRRDVDTEAF
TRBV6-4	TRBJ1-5	ASSDSTGLSSNQPQH
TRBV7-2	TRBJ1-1	ASSLVQTENTEAF
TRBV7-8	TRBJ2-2	ASSLEGSGELF
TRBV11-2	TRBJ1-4	ASSSLTGWEKLF
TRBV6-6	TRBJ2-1	ASLWTATNEQF
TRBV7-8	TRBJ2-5	ASSPGGSGETQY
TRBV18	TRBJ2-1	ASSPMDEQF
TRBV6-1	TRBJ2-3	ASSEGQGTDTQY
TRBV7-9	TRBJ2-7	ASSKWTGNEQY
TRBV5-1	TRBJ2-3	ASGQGQDPDTQY